This T cell receptor beta chain is drawn from a study of T cell responses to AZD1222 COVID-19 vaccine. On this clone itself: What it recognizes is unknown.

Assay used: immunoSEQ multiplex PCR; TCRdb lists only in-frame clones, some missing. This sample has approximately 140,000 clones, with 80% to 95% found just once. CDR3 length equals 13 residues. V gave up 5 bases and J gave up 9 bases, with 16 bases separating them. Looked up from germline, CDR1 is KGHSH and CDR2 is LQKENI. Broader study findings: Baseline seropositivity occurred in only a handful of AZD1222 recipients. Along spike, vaccine-associated CD4 TCRs were found throughout, with dominance at 160-218 and 743-854. Most donors were white British, females outnumbered males, and clonal diversity was possibly underestimated.

This sequence joins TRBV18 and TRBJ1-2; D call uncertain. The receptor was isolated from an adult who received the AZD1222 COVID-19 vaccine. Sequenced here: peripheral blood, sampled 28 days after the second AZD1222 dose. DNA for the CDR3: TGTGCCAGCTCAACCACAGAGGTTGGGAGCTACACCTTC. The encoded protein is CASSTTEVGSYTF.